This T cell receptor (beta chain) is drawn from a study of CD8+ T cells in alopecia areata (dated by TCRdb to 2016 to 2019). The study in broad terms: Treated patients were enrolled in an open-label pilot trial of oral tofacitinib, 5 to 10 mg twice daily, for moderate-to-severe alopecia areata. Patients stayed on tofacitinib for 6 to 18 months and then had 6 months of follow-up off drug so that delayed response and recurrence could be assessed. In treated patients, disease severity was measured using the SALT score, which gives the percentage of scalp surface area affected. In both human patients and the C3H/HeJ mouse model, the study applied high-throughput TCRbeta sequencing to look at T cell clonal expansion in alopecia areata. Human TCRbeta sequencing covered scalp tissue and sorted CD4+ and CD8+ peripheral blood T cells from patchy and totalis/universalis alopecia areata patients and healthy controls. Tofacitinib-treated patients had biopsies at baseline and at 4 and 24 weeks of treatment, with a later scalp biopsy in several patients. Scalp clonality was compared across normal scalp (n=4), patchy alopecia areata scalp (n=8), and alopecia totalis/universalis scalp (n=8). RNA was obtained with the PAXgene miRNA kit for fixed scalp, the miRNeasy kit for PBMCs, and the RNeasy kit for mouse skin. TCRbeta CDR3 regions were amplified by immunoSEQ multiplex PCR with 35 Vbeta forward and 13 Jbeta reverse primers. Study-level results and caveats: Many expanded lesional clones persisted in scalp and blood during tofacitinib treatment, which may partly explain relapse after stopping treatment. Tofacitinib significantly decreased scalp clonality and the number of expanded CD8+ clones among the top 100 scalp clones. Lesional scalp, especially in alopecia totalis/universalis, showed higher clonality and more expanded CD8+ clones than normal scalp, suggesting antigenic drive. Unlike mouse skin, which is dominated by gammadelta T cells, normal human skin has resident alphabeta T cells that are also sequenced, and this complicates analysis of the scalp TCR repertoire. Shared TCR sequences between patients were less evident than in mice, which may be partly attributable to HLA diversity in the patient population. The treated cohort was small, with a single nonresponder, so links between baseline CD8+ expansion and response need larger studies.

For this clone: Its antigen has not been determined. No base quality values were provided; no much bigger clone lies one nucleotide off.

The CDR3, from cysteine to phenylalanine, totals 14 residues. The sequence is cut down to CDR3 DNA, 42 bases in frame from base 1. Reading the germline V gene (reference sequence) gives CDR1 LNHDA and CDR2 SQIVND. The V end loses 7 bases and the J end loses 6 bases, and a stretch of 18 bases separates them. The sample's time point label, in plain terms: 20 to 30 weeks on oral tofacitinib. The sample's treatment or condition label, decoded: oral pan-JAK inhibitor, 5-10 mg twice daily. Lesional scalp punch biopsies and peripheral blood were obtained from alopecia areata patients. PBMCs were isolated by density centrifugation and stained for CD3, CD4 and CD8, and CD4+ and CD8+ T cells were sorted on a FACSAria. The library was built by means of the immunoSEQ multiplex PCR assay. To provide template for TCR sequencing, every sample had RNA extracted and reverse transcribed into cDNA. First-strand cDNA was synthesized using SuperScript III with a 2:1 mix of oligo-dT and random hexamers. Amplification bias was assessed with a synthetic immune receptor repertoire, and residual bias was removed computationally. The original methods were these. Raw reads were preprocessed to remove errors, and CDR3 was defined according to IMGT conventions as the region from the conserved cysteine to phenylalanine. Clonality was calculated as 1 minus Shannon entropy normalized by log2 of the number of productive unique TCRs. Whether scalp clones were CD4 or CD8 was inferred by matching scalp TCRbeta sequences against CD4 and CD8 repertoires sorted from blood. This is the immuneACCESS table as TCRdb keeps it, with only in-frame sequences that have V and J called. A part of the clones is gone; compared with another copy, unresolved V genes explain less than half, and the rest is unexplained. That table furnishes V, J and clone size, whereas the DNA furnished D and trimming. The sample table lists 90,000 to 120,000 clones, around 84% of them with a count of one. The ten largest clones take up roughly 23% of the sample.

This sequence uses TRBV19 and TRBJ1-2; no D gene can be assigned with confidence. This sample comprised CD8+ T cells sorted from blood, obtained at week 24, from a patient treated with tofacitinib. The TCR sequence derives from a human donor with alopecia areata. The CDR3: CASKYTETHDGYTF. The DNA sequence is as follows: TGTGCCAGTAAGTACACAGAGACCCACGATGGCTACACCTTC.